These 21 T cell receptor beta chains share one sample of origin, sequenced in a study of read filtering for tumor transcriptome and immune sequencing. From about 0.4 ug of RNA, a library with molecular barcoded alpha/delta and beta/gamma adaptors was made. TCRdb passed the reads through MiXCR, listing each CDR3 protein once. The sample has around 29,000 distinct CDR3 sequences, around 15% seen once; the top ten hold around two fifths. Specimen: a population of CD138-negative cells sorted from bone marrow. The receptor set was obtained from a donor aged 40 or older with multiple myeloma.

This clonotype was recorded at least ten times. It is likely a read error, because the conserved phenylalanine at the end of the CDR3 is missing. This chain uses TRBV5-4 with TRBJ2-7, with a weak D call TRBD2 (5 bases). The length of the CDR3 is 17 residues. Germline loops: CDR1 SGHNT, CDR2 YYREEE (reference sequence). Trimming took off 2 bases at V and 1 base at J, with 19 bases between the two ends. The CDR3 loop is CASSFGGGLTVSYEQYS. As DNA, the CDR3 is TGTGCCAGCAGCTTTGGAGGAGGTTTAACCGTTTCCTACGAGCAGTACTCC.

Concerning this clonotype: This may be a read error: a much more frequent sequence differs by one nucleotide. Because the CDR3 is missing its conserved closing phenylalanine or tryptophan, this is likely a read error. The gene calls are TRBV5-8 and TRBJ1-1; D remains ambiguous. Deletions cut 2 bases from V and 7 bases from J, with 3 bases between. The CDR3 contains 10 residues. Germline V gives CDR1 SGHTS, CDR2 YDEGEE. The CDR3 spells CASSFLEAFL. The DNA for the CDR3 is TGTGCCAGCAGCTTCCTTGAAGCTTTCCTT.

In this sample, this clonotype turned up many times. The rearrangement links TRBV20-1 to TRBJ2-1; D might be TRBD2 (5 bases). This CDR3 contains 16 residues. CDR1 and CDR2 (germline): DFQATT, SNEGSKA (reference sequence). The V and J ends lost 8 bases and 2 bases respectively, with 22 bases between them. The CDR3 nucleotides read TGCAGTCCATCACAAGGTAGCGTGGCACCCTACAATGAGCAGTTCTTC. Encoded protein: CSPSQGSVAPYNEQFF.

This clonotype was picked up many times. The V gene is TRBV3-1, the J gene TRBJ2-1, with 7 bases aligning to TRBD2. CDR1 and CDR2 from the germline V gene are LGHDT and YNNKEL (reference sequence). The CDR3 runs to 15 residues. Unmatched junction bases numbered 12, after V lost 0 bases and J lost 13 bases. The CDR3 nucleotides read TGTGCCAGCAGCCAAGAGGGGGTAGGGAGGGTGGCTCAGTTCTTC. Translated, it gives CASSQEGVGRVAQFF.

This clonotype was observed a handful of times. A read error is likely here: a far larger clone is one base away. The chain joins TRBV7-9 to TRBJ2-1; TRBD2 might be the D (5 bases). Trimming left V 1 base short and J 5 bases short, with 6 bases between. CDR3 length equals 13 residues. CDR1 is SEHNR and CDR2 is FQNEAQ in the germline V gene (reference sequence). The CDR3 bases are TGTGCCAGCAGCTTAGGGAGGAACAATGAGCAGTTCTTC. It specifies CASSLGRNNEQFF.

This clonotype was counted a few times. The chain carries TRBV29-1 and TRBJ2-5; weak D call: TRBD2 (6 bases). Per the germline V gene, CDR1 is SQVTM and CDR2 is ANQGSEA. The CDR3 covers 13 residues. Trimming removed 1 base at V and 3 bases at J, with 9 bases between. CDR3 region: CSVEGTTKETQYF. The DNA for the CDR3 is TGCAGCGTTGAAGGGACTACAAAAGAGACCCAGTACTTC.

This clonotype was recorded at least ten times. CDR3 nucleotide sequence: TGCGCCAGCAGCTTGGGGCCAAAAGACTCGGATGAGCAGTTCTTC. This encodes CASSLGPKDSDEQFF. The rearrangement links TRBV5-1 to TRBJ2-1; D gene uncertain. Per the germline V gene, CDR1 is SGHRS and CDR2 is YFSETQ. There are 15 residues in the CDR3. Deletions cut 0 bases from V and 8 bases from J, with 15 bases between.

This clonotype was seen a few times. The gene calls are TRBV29-1 and TRBJ2-1, with TRBD2 matching 9 bases. The germline V gene has CDR1 SQVTM and CDR2 ANQGSEA. The ends lost 2 bases at V and 4 bases at J; junction bases unmatched: 3. The CDR3 spans 14 residues. The DNA for the CDR3 is TGCAGCGTTGAATTAGCGGGGGTGTACAATGAGCAGTTCTTC. Amino acid sequence: CSVELAGVYNEQFF.

This clonotype has at least ten counts. The genes are TRBV30 and TRBJ2-5; no clear D. Germline CDR1 is GTSNPN and CDR2 is SVGIG (reference sequence). The CDR3 spans 15 residues. Trimming removed 2 bases from V and 1 base from J, with 14 bases in between. The CDR3, as DNA: TGTGCCTGGAGTCGGTTGTCTGTGCTCCAAGAGACCCAGTACTTC. It yields the protein CAWSRLSVLQETQYF.

Concerning this clonotype: A much more abundant neighbour one base away suggests this may be a read error. This chain joins TRBV2 and TRBJ2-7; D gene ambiguous. The CDR3 length is 11 residues. V lost 4 bases to trimming and J lost 5 bases, with 6 bases between them. CDR1 and CDR2 (germline): SNHLY, FYNNEI. Written as DNA, the CDR3 is TGTGCCAGCAGTGCGGAGAACGAGCAGTACTTC. This encodes CASSAENEQYF.

A note on this clonotype: With a much larger clone just one base away, this may be a read error. The CDR3 is CASSQGLAGVGTQYF. For the CDR3, the DNA is TGTGCCAGCAGCCAGGGACTAGCGGGAGTTGGTACGCAGTATTTT. The V gene is TRBV5-4, the J gene TRBJ2-3; TRBD2 matches at 14 bases. The CDR3 sequence is 15 residues long. With V trimmed by 4 bases and J by 8 bases, 6 bases remained unmatched. The germline V gene encodes CDR1 SGHNT and CDR2 YYREEE (reference sequence).

This clonotype was seen many times. The chain carries TRBV23-1 and TRBJ1-4; perhaps TRBD1 as D (6 bases). Being an ORF, TRBV23-1 has a function that is uncertain. Trimming took off 8 bases at V and 6 bases at J, with 19 bases between the two ends. The CDR3 loop spans 15 amino acids. The CDR3 DNA reads TGCGCCAGCCTCCCCCCGCTTAGGGGGGATGAAAAACTGTTTTTT. Amino acid sequence: CASLPPLRGDEKLFF.

Remarks on this clonotype: A much larger clone is a single base away; this may be a read error. V gene TRBV3-1 combines with J gene TRBJ1-2; a weak D match, TRBD1 (6 bases). The V and J ends lost 8 bases and 4 bases respectively, with 20 bases between them. This CDR3 region has 15 residues. CDR1 LGHDT and CDR2 YNNKEL come from the germline V gene (reference sequence). The CDR3 bases are TGTGCCAGCGGCCCGACGGACAGTTGGGGCTATGGCTACACCTTC. Translating it yields CASGPTDSWGYGYTF. Looking up the rest from reference TRBV3-1 and TRBJ1-2 gives the full variable domain: DTAVSQTPKYLVTQMGNDKSIKCEQNLGHDTMYWYKQDSKKFLKIMFSYNNKELIINETVPNRFSPKSPDKAHLNLHINSLELGDSAVYFCASGPTDSWGYGYTFGSGTRLTVV.

J is TRBJ2-4 and V is TRBV20-1; TRBD2 matches 7 bases. J was trimmed by 3 bases and V by 4 bases; bases with no gene match: 9. This CDR3 spans 15 amino acids. Per germline, CDR1 DFQATT and CDR2 SNEGSKA (reference sequence). CDR3 amino acids: CSAMEAGVGKNIQYF. In DNA form, the CDR3 reads TGCAGTGCTATGGAGGCGGGAGTTGGCAAAAACATTCAGTACTTC.

This clonotype was picked up many times. This rearrangement joins TRBV24-1 to TRBJ2-5; tentatively, D is TRBD1 or TRBD2 (5 bases each). This CDR3 is built from 17 residues. Trimming removed 1 base at V and 4 bases at J, with 18 bases between. CDR1 is KGHDR and CDR2 is SFDVKD in the germline V gene. In DNA, the CDR3 is TGTGCCACCAGTGATTTCGGTTTCGGCAGGGAGAGAGAGACCCAGTACTTC. It yields the protein CATSDFGFGRERETQYF.

This clonotype has at least ten counts. The chain employs TRBV29-1 and TRBJ1-1; D is undetermined. Deletions cut 1 base from V and 7 bases from J, with 10 bases between. The CDR3 covers 12 residues. Germline V gene sequence: CDR1 SQVTM, CDR2 ANQGSEA. CDR3 region: CSVEAQTYEAFF. DNA for the CDR3: TGCAGCGTTGAAGCCCAGACCTATGAAGCTTTCTTT.

The sample holds many counts of this clonotype. The chain employs TRBV20-1 and TRBJ2-7, with 9 bases aligning to TRBD2. Germline-derived CDR1 and CDR2 are DFQATT and SNEGSKA (reference sequence). The CDR3 has 16 residues. V lost 2 bases, J lost 2 bases, and 10 bases stayed unmatched. This CDR3 is CSARSLLSGSAYEQYF. The CDR3 DNA follows: TGCAGTGCTAGATCCCTCCTTAGCGGGAGCGCCTACGAGCAGTACTTC.

This clonotype was counted at least ten times. The chain links TRBV3-1 to TRBJ1-5; 10 positions agree with TRBD1. This CDR3 comprises 15 residues. Germline V lookup: CDR1 LGHDT, CDR2 YNNKEL (reference sequence). V lost 4 bases to trimming and J lost 3 bases; unmatched junction nucleotides: 3. CDR3 nucleotides: TGTGCCAGCAGCCGACAGGGGGCGCCCAATCAGCCCCAGCATTTT. It is translated as CASSRQGAPNQPQHF.

At least ten counts were recorded for this clonotype. The V and J genes are TRBV19 and TRBJ2-5; 10 bases are shared with TRBD2. The V gene end was trimmed by 5 bases and the J gene end by 1 base; junction bases not matched to a gene: 4. Germline V CDR1 and CDR2: LNHDA, SQIVND (reference sequence). The CDR3 has 15 residues. In nucleotides, the CDR3 is TGTGCCAGTAGTGCGGCTAGCGGGAGCCAAGAGACCCAGTACTTC. It specifies CASSAASGSQETQYF. Full variable domain (remainder filled in from reference TRBV19 and TRBJ2-5): DGGITQSPKYLFRKEGQNVTLSCEQNLNHDAMYWYRQDPGQGLRLIYYSQIVNDFQKGDIAEGYSVSREKKESFPLTVTSAQKNPTAFYLCASSAASGSQETQYFGPGTRLLVL.

In this sample, this clonotype turned up many times. V gene TRBV9 combines with J gene TRBJ2-1, with TRBD1 identical over 8 bases. V shed 0 bases, J shed 1 base, and the junction held 9 bases outside the gene matches. The germline V gene has CDR1 SGDLS and CDR2 YYNGEE. This CDR3 is built from 18 residues. The CDR3 coding sequence is TGTGCCAGCAGCGTAGGAGTGGACAGGGTTGAGTCCTACAATGAGCAGTTCTTC. Its translation is CASSVGVDRVESYNEQFF.

This clonotype was found many times. The DNA of the CDR3 is TGTGCCAGCAGTTACGACAGGGACTGGGCCAACGTCCTGACTTTC. As protein: CASSYDRDWANVLTF. The chain has TRBV6-2 or TRBV6-3 and TRBJ2-6, with D possibly matching TRBD1 (7 bases). Trimming pared 2 bases from V and 5 bases from J, leaving 10 bases between. Germline lookup yields CDR1 MNHEY and CDR2 SVGEGT. The CDR3 runs to 15 residues.